This T cell receptor beta chain was identified during a study of T cell repertoires in cytomegalovirus infection. At the level of the study: Indicated by public TCR beta signatures were CMV infection and matching HLA type. Broader study findings: Carriage of CMV together with the relevant HLA was identifiable through cumulative public TCR beta family frequency. HLA-C-restricted CMV clonotypes gave the most frequent clonotype in two of eight donors.

TCRdb fed the reads into MiXCR, producing one record per CDR3 protein. The table has roughly 630,000 distinct CDR3 sequences, less than 25% seen once. CDR1 is SQVTM, CDR2 ANQGSEA, per germline. CDR3 size: 13 residues. V dropped 6 bases and J dropped 0 bases, with 9 bases sitting between them. With regard to this clonotype: Its antigen remains unidentified.

This clonotype was obtained from a human donor in good health (CMV status not recorded). Some clones in this sample may be carry-over from other donors' samples. V and J are TRBV29-1 and TRBJ2-1; D uncertain. Sequenced input: CD8+ T cells from PBMCs. The CDR3: CSVILLSYNEQFF. The CDR3 DNA sequence: TGCAGCGTCATCTTACTCTCCTACAATGAGCAGTTCTTC.